These 7 T cell receptor beta chains came from one sample sequenced in a study of OX40 agonist ivuxolimab in advanced cancers. Sequencing was performed with immunoSEQ multiplex PCR; in TCRdb, only in-frame clones are kept and a portion is missing. The table lists under 150,000 clones, 75% to 90% of them singletons. The material was CD4+ or CD8+ T cells sorted from blood, obtained in a trial of the OX40 agonist ivuxolimab. These receptors were taken from an adult with an advanced solid tumor such as melanoma, head and neck, liver or kidney cancer.

J is TRBJ2-7 and V is TRBV6-5; 10 bases are shared with TRBD1. The V gene end was trimmed by 6 bases and the J gene end by 3 bases; junction bases not matched to a gene: 2. CDR3 size: 13 residues. The V gene's germline CDR1 is MNHEY and CDR2 SVGAGI. CDR3 in DNA: TGTGCCAGCAGGACAGGGGGCAGCTACGAGCAGTACTTC. It is translated as CASRTGGSYEQYF.

This sequence joins TRBV2 and TRBJ1-2, with D possibly matching TRBD1 (5 bases). The CDR3 is made up of 15 amino acids. From germline, CDR1 is SNHLY and CDR2 FYNNEI. The V end lost 7 bases, the J end lost 5 bases, and 20 bases lay between the germline ends. The CDR3 is CASMLGRSGKYGYTF. CDR3 DNA: TGTGCCAGCATGCTGGGGCGTTCAGGGAAATATGGCTACACCTTC.

The chain combines TRBV4-3 with TRBJ2-1; 9 nucleotides align to TRBD2. V lost 5 bases, J lost 2 bases, and 25 bases stayed unmatched. Germline CDR1 and CDR2: LGHNA and YSLEER. The CDR3 runs to 22 residues. The CDR3 nucleotides are TGCGCCAGCAGCTTCCAGGTCAGGAGTCGAGGAAGCGGGGGGAGTCCCTACAATGAGCAGTTCTTC. Encoded protein: CASSFQVRSRGSGGSPYNEQFF.

As regards this clone: Other DNA sequences in this specimen translate into the identical CDR3. The rearrangement links TRBV27 to TRBJ1-4, with TRBD1 as a possible D gene (6 bases). CDR1 is MNHEY and CDR2 is SMNVEV in the germline V gene (reference sequence). CDR3 length: 13 amino acids. Trimming removed 9 bases from V and 14 bases from J, with 22 bases in between. CDR3 in amino acids: CASSPPPPQGLFF. The CDR3 nucleotides are TGTGCCAGTAGTCCGCCTCCCCCACAGGGCCTGTTTTTT.

The chain employs TRBV10-1 and TRBJ2-2; D gene uncertain. V was clipped by 0 bases and J by 5 bases, with 16 bases between them. The germline V gene has CDR1 WNHNN and CDR2 SYGVQD (reference sequence). This CDR3 comprises 17 residues. The CDR3: CASSESKGRVRTGELFF. CDR3 nucleotides: TGCGCCAGCAGTGAGTCGAAGGGAAGGGTTCGGACCGGGGAGCTGTTTTTT.

The rearrangement joins TRBV7-2 to TRBJ1-5; TRBD1 aligns across 8 bases. Germline V gene data show CDR1 as SGHTA and CDR2 as FQGNSA. This CDR3 is built from 16 residues. With V trimmed by 5 bases and J by 3 bases, 9 bases remained unmatched. The CDR3 nucleotides read TGTGCCAGCAGCCTAATGACAGGGGTGAACAATCAGCCCCAGCATTTT. Amino acids: CASSLMTGVNNQPQHF.

DNA of the CDR3: TGTGCCAGTAGTATATACAGGAGCAATCAGCCCCAGCATTTT. Translated: CASSIYRSNQPQHF. The chain recombines TRBV19 with TRBJ1-5, with D perhaps matching TRBD1 (5 bases). This CDR3 is built from 14 residues. V was clipped by 2 bases and J by 1 base, with 6 bases between them. Germline loops: CDR1 LNHDA, CDR2 SQIVND (reference sequence).